This TCR beta chain originates from a study of T-cell reconstitution after alpha-beta-depleted transplantation in children (dated by TCRdb to 2016 to 2017). Broadly, across the study: The study quantitatively tracked T-cell immune reconstitution after TCRalphabeta/CD19-depleted allogeneic hematopoietic cell transplantation in children using TCR repertoire profiling. General study outcomes and caveats: In some patients, the high TCRbeta diversity seen at day 60 was put down to recipient T cells and intrathymic progenitors that had survived conditioning. Apparently early alphabetaT-cell count recovery about two months after transplant reportedly relied on only several hundred rapidly expanded clones derived from non-depleted graft cells. Over the following months the frequencies of hyperexpanded clones went down, and after one year T-cell counts and TCRbeta diversity were mostly credited to newly produced T cells.

In regard to this clonotype: What this receptor recognizes is not known. Nothing much larger sits one base from this clone, and base qualities are not available.

Taken with the paper, the label for treatment or condition translates to: allogeneic hematopoietic cell transplantation with graft depleted of TCRalphabeta T cells and CD19 B cells. Transplant recipients were children who received TCRalphabeta/CD19-depleted allogeneic hematopoietic cell grafts. The method behind the library was PCR. Sequencing was performed on an Illumina HiSeq 2500. Molecular barcoding was employed in the preparation of TCR libraries, with unique molecular identifiers being used to normalize TCRbeta repertoire quantification. TCRdb reprocessing: public reads trimmed at Q25 with fastp, clones called with MiXCR, in-frame beta chains kept. Rows are combined by CDR3 protein, so each entry shows the most common genes and DNA. The table for this sample lists about a million distinct CDR3 sequences; roughly 29% of them were counted only once. Under 30% of the sample comes from the top ten.

This specimen was PBMCs, mostly from graft donor cells, taken 360 days after TCRalphabeta/CD19-depleted stem cell transplant. The clonotype originates from a boy under two years old who had a stem cell transplant for SCID, so the T cells may come from the graft donor.

DNA sequence: TGTGCCAGCAGCGTAGGGACTAGCGGGGACAATGAGCAGTTCTTC. Translated, this is CASSVGTSGDNEQFF. The sequence joins TRBV9 to TRBJ2-1; 12 nucleotides in the junction match TRBD2. The germline V gene provides CDR1 SGDLS and CDR2 YYNGEE. From its cysteine to its phenylalanine, the CDR3 spans 15 amino acids. Just the 45-base CDR3 DNA is kept, in frame starting at base 1. Ends trimmed: V by 0 bases, J by 5 bases; bases unmatched to a gene: 0.